Below, 22 T cell receptor beta chains from the same sample are listed, as sequenced in a study of shared clonotypes between healthy human individuals. The protocol was immunoSEQ multiplex PCR, while the TCRdb copy is restricted to in-frame clones and leaves out a portion. The repertoire consists of 900,000 to 1,200,000 clones, with more than 75% occurring once and the leading ten covering under 0.8%. The material sequenced was memory CD4+ T cells from PBMCs. Regarding subset: CD45RA-negative fraction. These receptors were collected from a man in his late teens or twenties in good health. Some clones in this sample may be carry-over from other donors' samples.

The chain combines TRBV28 with TRBJ1-1; D not resolved. Germline V gene data show CDR1 as MDHEN and CDR2 as SYDVKM. Trimming removed 5 bases from V and 11 bases from J, with 9 bases in between. The CDR3 extends over 10 amino acids. The CDR3 bases are TGTGCCAGCAGTGGCTTCAGGGCTTTCTTT. Its protein is CASSGFRAFF.

V is TRBV7-9 and J is TRBJ1-3, with TRBD1 as a possible D gene (5 bases). This CDR3 region has 14 residues. Germline V gene data show CDR1 as SEHNR and CDR2 as FQNEAQ (reference sequence). Trimming removed 5 bases at V and 0 bases at J, with 8 bases between. In DNA, the CDR3 is TGTGCCAGCAGCGCCCAGGGCTCTGGAAACACCATATATTTT. It translates to CASSAQGSGNTIYF.

On this clone itself: The sample has other DNA sequences that encode this CDR3 too. The chain is built from TRBV5-4 and TRBJ2-5; perhaps TRBD1 as D (6 bases). Trimming pared 3 bases from V and 5 bases from J, leaving 8 bases between. Germline lookup yields CDR1 SGHNT and CDR2 YYREEE (reference sequence). The CDR3 covers 12 residues. CDR3 sequence reads: CASSSRGETQYF. CDR3 DNA sequence: TGTGCCAGCAGCTCTAGGGGGGAGACCCAGTACTTC.

There are a few counts of this clone. This sequence joins TRBV11-2 and TRBJ2-3; 16 bases map to TRBD2. The CDR3 covers 19 residues. Germline trimming cut 5 bases from V and 1 base from J; bases unmatched to any gene: 9. CDR1 SGHAT and CDR2 FQNNGV come from the germline V gene. The CDR3 nucleotides read TGTGCCAGCAGCGCCGCCGGGACTAGCGGGAGGGCGGGCACAGATACGCAGTATTTT. It translates to CASSAAGTSGRAGTDTQYF. Filled out from reference TRBV11-2 and TRBJ2-3, the complete variable domain reads EAGVAQSPRYKIIEKRQSVAFWCNPISGHATLYWYQQILGQGPKLLIQFQNNGVVDDSQLPKDRFSAERLKGVDSTLKIQPAKLEDSAVYLCASSAAGTSGRAGTDTQYFGPGTRLTVL.

This rearrangement joins TRBV4-3 to TRBJ2-3; TRBD1 aligns across 10 bases. From germline, CDR1 is LGHNA and CDR2 YSLEER. Trimming at V came to 8 bases and at J to 5 bases, leaving 7 bases not matched to a gene. This CDR3 is built from 14 residues. This CDR3 is CASRDRGHGDTQYF. The CDR3 bases are TGCGCCAGCCGGGACAGGGGCCATGGAGATACGCAGTATTTT.

The chain employs TRBV11-2 and TRBJ1-5; D uncertain. The CDR3 runs 16 residues. Looked up from germline, CDR1 is SGHAT and CDR2 is FQNNGV. The germline V and J ends were trimmed by 5 bases and 0 bases, with 14 bases remaining between them. In DNA, the CDR3 is TGTGCCAGCAGCCCCGGACCGGGAGCTAGCAATCAGCCCCAGCATTTT. Translating it yields CASSPGPGASNQPQHF.

V and J are TRBV7-6 and TRBJ1-3; D is unclear. Germline V CDR1 and CDR2: SGHVS, FNYEAQ. V dropped 5 bases and J dropped 0 bases, with 14 bases sitting between them. This CDR3 region has 16 residues. The CDR3 DNA sequence: TGTGCCAGCAGCGTTCTCTCCAGCCGCTCTGGAAACACCATATATTTT. Amino acid sequence: CASSVLSSRSGNTIYF.

As concerns this clone: Other DNA sequences within the sample encode an identical CDR3. This chain joins TRBV5-4 and TRBJ2-1; the D call may be TRBD1 or TRBD2 (5 bases each). Germline assignment: CDR1 SGHNT and CDR2 YYREEE (reference sequence). Trimming shortened V by 1 base and J by 2 bases, and 10 bases separated the two germline ends. The CDR3 covers 15 residues. In DNA, the CDR3 is TGTGCCAGCAGCTTGACCTCGGGGCCCTACAATGAGCAGTTCTTC. It codes for CASSLTSGPYNEQFF.

The table lists this clone with a few counts. The gene calls are TRBV2 and TRBJ2-7, with D tentatively TRBD1 (5 bases). CDR1 and CDR2 (germline): SNHLY, FYNNEI. The CDR3 sequence is 12 residues long. Trimming took off 6 bases at V and 6 bases at J, with 12 bases between the two ends. CDR3 region: CASSLDRSEQYF. CDR3 bases: TGTGCCAGCAGCTTAGACAGAAGCGAGCAGTACTTC.

V and J are TRBV5-6 and TRBJ2-3; TRBD1 agrees at 8 bases. Germline assignment: CDR1 SGHDT and CDR2 YYEEEE. The length of the CDR3 is 16 residues. V was pared by 8 bases and J by 0 bases, with 11 bases of the junction left unmatched. CDR3 sequence: CASYPVRDRSTDTQYF. CDR3 nucleotide sequence: TGTGCCAGTTACCCAGTTCGGGACAGGAGCACAGATACGCAGTATTTT.

This clone was seen a single time. The J gene is TRBJ2-7, the V gene TRBV2; D may be TRBD2 (6 bases). Germline-derived CDR1 and CDR2 are SNHLY and FYNNEI. The CDR3 covers 15 residues. The germline V and J ends were trimmed by 5 bases and 7 bases, with 21 bases remaining between them. CDR3 in DNA: TGTGCCAGCAGTTACCCCGGGCCCCGGCGGGGAGAGCAGTACTTC. Translated: CASSYPGPRRGEQYF.

Concerning this clone itself: The same CDR3 also results from other DNA sequences found in this sample. The chain recombines TRBV18 with TRBJ2-3; TRBD2 matches at 8 bases. V dropped 3 bases and J dropped 4; count of bases not matched to a gene: 3. This CDR3 contains 14 residues. Germline-derived CDR1 and CDR2 are KGHSH and LQKENI. The CDR3 sequence is CASSPGLAPDTQYF. Written as DNA, the CDR3 is TGTGCCAGCTCACCCGGACTAGCCCCAGATACGCAGTATTTT.

Turning to this clone: Other nucleotide sequences in the sample specify the same CDR3. The genes are TRBV9 and TRBJ2-7; maybe TRBD2 (5 bases). Trimming shortened V by 4 bases and J by 1 base, and 15 bases separated the two germline ends. The CDR3 is made up of 15 amino acids. Germline V gives CDR1 SGDLS, CDR2 YYNGEE. CDR3 sequence reads: CASSPGGSRSYEQYF. The CDR3 nucleotides are TGTGCCAGCAGCCCCGGAGGTAGTAGGTCCTACGAGCAGTACTTC. Drawing the rest from reference TRBV9 and TRBJ2-7, the complete variable domain is DSGVTQTPKHLITATGQRVTLRCSPRSGDLSVYWYQQSLDQGLQFLIQYYNGEERAKGNILERFSAQQFPDLHSELNLSSLELGDSALYFCASSPGGSRSYEQYFGPGTRLTVT.

The chain is built from TRBV28 and TRBJ2-3, with D hard to call. CDR3 length: 12 residues. Germline V CDR1 and CDR2: MDHEN, SYDVKM. V was clipped by 5 bases and J by 5 bases, with 8 bases between them. The CDR3 DNA reads as TGTGCCAGCAGTGCCTTGGTAGATACGCAGTATTTT. Its translation is CASSALVDTQYF.

The rearrangement joins TRBV27 to TRBJ2-5; TRBD2 aligns across 7 bases. After removal of 3 bases from V and 13 bases from J, the junction contained 11 bases not matched to a gene. This CDR3 is built from 13 residues. The germline V gene has CDR1 MNHEY and CDR2 SMNVEV (reference sequence). The CDR3 region is CASSLSGAGSLYF. The DNA for the CDR3 is TGTGCCAGCAGTTTGAGCGGAGCGGGATCTCTGTACTTC.

This clone was counted only a few times. V usage is TRBV28 and J usage is TRBJ1-4; D unclear. The germline gives CDR1 MDHEN, CDR2 SYDVKM. The CDR3 runs to 13 residues. V dropped 10 bases and J dropped 4 bases, with 13 bases sitting between them. The DNA for the CDR3 is TGTGCCATATCGGGCCCAAATAATGAAAAACTGTTTTTT. This encodes CAISGPNNEKLFF.

This chain joins TRBV30 and TRBJ1-6; the D is unclear. Per germline, CDR1 GTSNPN and CDR2 SVGIG (reference sequence). This CDR3 is 13 amino acids long. Trimming shortened V by 5 bases and J by 8 bases, and 13 bases separated the two germline ends. CDR3 nucleotide sequence: TGTGCCTGGGGGCGACGGTCCGATTCACCCCTCCACTTT. It codes for CAWGRRSDSPLHF.

CDR3: CATSARVFKNIQYF. Here the CDR3 DNA reads TGTGCCACCAGCGCCAGAGTCTTCAAAAACATTCAGTACTTC. The rearrangement uses TRBV15 and TRBJ2-4, with unresolved D. Trimming shortened V by 5 bases and J by 3 bases, and 11 bases separated the two germline ends. The V gene's germline CDR1 is LNHNV and CDR2 YYDKDF (reference sequence). The CDR3 has 14 amino acids. Complete variable domain (other parts from reference TRBV15 and TRBJ2-4): DAMVIQNPRYQVTQFGKPVTLSCSQTLNHNVMYWYQQKSSQAPKLLFHYYDKDFNNEADTPDNFQSRRPNTSFCFLDIRSPGLGDTAMYLCATSARVFKNIQYFGAGTRLSVL.

This clone was recorded only once. The rearrangement joins TRBV7-2 to TRBJ2-5, with D possibly matching TRBD2 (5 bases). Germline lookup yields CDR1 SGHTA and CDR2 FQGNSA. V was pared by 5 bases and J by 4 bases, with 8 bases between. The CDR3 has 12 residues. DNA for the CDR3: TGTGCCAGCAGCCGGACTGTAGAGACCCAGTACTTC. Translated, it gives CASSRTVETQYF.

This clone was observed once. The rearrangement links TRBV6-1 to TRBJ2-7, with TRBD1 matching 8 bases. Looked up from germline, CDR1 is MNHNS and CDR2 is SASEGT. The CDR3 is made up of 17 amino acids. Trimming removed 1 base from V and 4 bases from J; junction bases left unmatched: 12. The CDR3 sequence: CASSEGRQGPPGYEQYF. CDR3 nucleotide sequence: TGTGCCAGCAGTGAAGGGCGACAGGGGCCCCCAGGATACGAGCAGTACTTC.

The chain links TRBV9 to TRBJ2-2; no clear D. The CDR3 spans 13 residues. CDR1 and CDR2 from the germline V gene are SGDLS and YYNGEE. V was trimmed by 4 bases and J by 5 bases, leaving 9 bases between them. CDR3 coding DNA: TGTGCCAGCAGCTCCATTATGACCGGGGAGCTGTTTTTT. It codes for CASSSIMTGELFF. Filled out from reference TRBV9 and TRBJ2-2, the complete variable domain reads DSGVTQTPKHLITATGQRVTLRCSPRSGDLSVYWYQQSLDQGLQFLIQYYNGEERAKGNILERFSAQQFPDLHSELNLSSLELGDSALYFCASSSIMTGELFFGEGSRLTVL.

The rearrangement joins TRBV18 to TRBJ1-5, with 7 bases lining up with TRBD1. J lost 5 bases, V lost 6 bases, and 10 bases had no gene match. Germline V gene data show CDR1 as KGHSH and CDR2 as LQKENI. The length of the CDR3 is 15 residues. CDR3 nucleotide sequence: TGTGCCAGCTCCTCCGACAGGGTTTGGTATCAGCCCCAGCATTTT. It encodes CASSSDRVWYQPQHF.